The present TCR beta chain was sequenced within a study of CD8 T cells in ankylosing spondylitis. Study-wide findings and caveats: Disease-linked clones bore a CD8+ phenotype, appearing relatively rarely in peripheral blood. Researchers reportedly found disease-linked clones significantly enriched in matched ankylosing spondylitis synovial fluid. What appeared characteristic of ankylosing spondylitis blood was a TCR beta motif of under 10 highly homologous variants.

A remark on this clonotype: Its antigen is currently unknown.

There are 14 residues in the CDR3. With 7 bases removed from V and 3 bases from J, the gap between germline ends came to 16 bases. Germline values: CDR1 SQVTM, CDR2 ANQGSEA. Libraries for TCR beta were made by quantitative 5'-RACE with molecular barcodes. MiXCR, run by TCRdb on the 5' RACE reads, gives a single entry per CDR3 protein. Of more than 200,000 distinct CDR3 sequences in the sample, about 24% were seen once. The V call is TRBV29-1, the J call TRBJ2-1, with D possibly TRBD2 on 5 matching bases. The sequenced sample consisted of blood, either unsorted or a sorted T cell fraction (not recorded which). The sequence came from a male donor with ankylosing spondylitis or in good health (not recorded which). The CDR3 nucleotides are TGCAGCGCTGGGAAAGCGGATGTCTACAATGAGCAGTTCTTC. Translating it yields CSAGKADVYNEQFF.